What follows is one T cell receptor (beta chain) and its context. The entry originates in a study of cytomegalovirus exposure and HLA in healthy donors. PCR employed 60 Vbeta and 13 Jbeta primers. Only in-frame clones appear in the TCRdb table, and some are missing; sequencing was by immunoSEQ multiplex PCR. The sample shows some 150,000 clones, more than 60% of them seen only once. Looked up from germline, CDR1 is SGDLS and CDR2 is YYNGEE. J gave up 4 bases and V 1 base, and 5 bases lay outside the gene matches. CDR3 size: 15 residues. The clonotype was recovered from a human donor in good health. The rearrangement joins TRBV9 to TRBJ1-1, with TRBD1 matching 9 bases. Sample: PBMCs. CDR3 in DNA: TGTGCCAGCAGCGTAACAGGGGGCATGGGCACTGAAGCTTTCTTT. As protein: CASSVTGGMGTEAFF.